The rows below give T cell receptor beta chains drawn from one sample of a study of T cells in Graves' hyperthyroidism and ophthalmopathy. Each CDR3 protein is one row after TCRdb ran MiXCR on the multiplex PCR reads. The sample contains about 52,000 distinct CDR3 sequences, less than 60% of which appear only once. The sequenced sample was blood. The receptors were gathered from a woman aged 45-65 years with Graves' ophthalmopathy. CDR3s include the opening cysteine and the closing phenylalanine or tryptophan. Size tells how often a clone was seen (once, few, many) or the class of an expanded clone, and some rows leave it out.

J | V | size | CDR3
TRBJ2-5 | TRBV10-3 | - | CAIRGIQETQYF
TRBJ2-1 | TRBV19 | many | CASSMGGRGDEQFF
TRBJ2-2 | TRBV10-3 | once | CASSLYGTNAGELFF
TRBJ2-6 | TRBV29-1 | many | CSVGSSGANVLTF
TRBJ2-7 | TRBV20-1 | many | CSARLTGTGEQYF
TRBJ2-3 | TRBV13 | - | CASSFLSGTSGRARHTDTQYF
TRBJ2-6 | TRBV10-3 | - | CAIRAGQGAGANVLTF
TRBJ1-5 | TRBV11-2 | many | CASSLGRHSNQPQHF
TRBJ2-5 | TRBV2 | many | CASSELVVIQYF
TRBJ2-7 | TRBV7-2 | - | CASTPPGQGYEQYF
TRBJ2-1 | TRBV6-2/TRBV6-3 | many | CASSSQSYNEQFF
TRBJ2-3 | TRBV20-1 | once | CSARTGGDTDTQYF
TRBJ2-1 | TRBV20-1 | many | CSAHGGRAYNEQFF
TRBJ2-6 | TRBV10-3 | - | CAISDRAYVLTF
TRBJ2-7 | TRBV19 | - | CASSMGRTYERYF
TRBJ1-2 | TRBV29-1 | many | CSVDLGRLDGYTF
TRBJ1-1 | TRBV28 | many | CASSLPGTRTAFF
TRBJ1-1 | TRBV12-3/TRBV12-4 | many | CASRWTGMNTEAFF